This TCR beta chain comes out of a study of blood T cell repertoires in COVID-19. Study information: T cells, B-cell-depleted T cells, or PBMCs supplied cDNA or gDNA.

Clones were read by immunoSEQ multiplex PCR, and TCRdb kept only the in-frame ones, dropping some. The sample has under 85,000 clones; roughly 88% are singletons. This CDR3 contains 16 residues. In germline, CDR1 is SNHLY, CDR2 FYNNEI. With 5 bases removed from V and 4 bases from J, the gap between germline ends came to 21 bases. The sequence came from a man between 70 and 80 years old with acute or convalescent COVID-19. The V call is TRBV2, the J call TRBJ2-7; tentatively, D is TRBD1 (6 bases). What was sequenced was peripheral blood. DNA of the CDR3: TGTGCCAGCAGTTCCCCTCTCCGGGACAAAGGTTACGAGCAGTACTTC. The encoded protein is CASSSPLRDKGYEQYF.